The clone carrying this TCR beta chain occurred once. The antigen is not known. The sample comes from a study of cytomegalovirus exposure and HLA in healthy donors. Study-wide results and caveats: An analysis done earlier found most TCR beta V segments productive about 87% or about 30% of the time. After further analysis at a later stage, 17,000 or so TCR beta sequences were associated with HLA alleles at 0.05 false discovery rate. DRB1 had the most TCR associations and HLA-C the fewest, a later analysis found, with rates varying by HLA locus. A later analysis by the authors found several of the most significant clusters apparently linked to common viral pathogens.

The ends lost 6 bases at V and 10 bases at J; junction bases unmatched: 20. Germline-derived CDR1 and CDR2 are SEHNR and FQNEAQ (reference sequence). The CDR3 length is 17 residues. It was with 60 Vbeta and 13 Jbeta primers that the PCR ran. The assay was immunoSEQ multiplex PCR, and TCRdb's table has in-frame clones only and misses some. Of 150,000 to 200,000 clones in the sample, more than 65% are singletons; the top ten hold less than 6%. Sequencing was done on a sample of PBMCs. The V call is TRBV7-9, the J call TRBJ2-1; 8 bases align to TRBD2. The TCR comes from a woman aged 25 to 45 in good health and CMV-seropositive. The CDR3: CASSATFGTRHVVEQFF. The CDR3 nucleotides read TGTGCCAGCAGTGCTACCTTCGGGACTAGACATGTAGTGGAGCAGTTCTTC.